Listed below are T cell receptor beta chains from one sample, sequenced in a study of vaccination and CD4 T cells after COVID-19. These receptors' antigens are unknown. TCRdb called the PCR reads again in MiXCR, with one record for every CDR3 protein. Among about 14,000 distinct CDR3 sequences, about 35% were seen once, and the ten largest hold 36%. Source material: cultured CD4+ T cells from blood. The receptors come from a human donor with COVID-19. Each CDR3 is given with its conserved first and last residue. Fields, in order: V gene, J gene, CDR3 protein.

TRBV11-2	TRBJ1-2	CASSPDSYGYTF
TRBV7-2	TRBJ2-3	CASSPRVLNTDTQYF
TRBV5-4	TRBJ2-3	CASSFRGTDTQYF
TRBV5-6	TRBJ1-5	CASSLAGAGLYQPQHF
TRBV19	TRBJ1-6	CASSRDQGGSYNSPLHF
TRBV21-1	TRBJ2-1	CASSNRRGGPYNEQFF
TRBV12-3/TRBV12-4	TRBJ1-1	CASSLGRPNTEAFF
TRBV6-2/TRBV6-3	TRBJ2-3	CASRGGGGGDTQYF
TRBV10-3	TRBJ2-7	CAITGDSSSYEQYF
TRBV25-1	TRBJ2-5	CASSGWTSLRETQYF
TRBV6-5	TRBJ1-2	CASSYSGGVYYGYTF
TRBV6-5	TRBJ2-5	CASSYGSGRETQYF
TRBV9	TRBJ2-3	CASSLTSDTQYF
TRBV19	TRBJ1-2	CASRGAPLGYTF
TRBV19	TRBJ2-5	CASKARETSWETQYF
TRBV6-1	TRBJ1-5	CASSEAAGGRTQPQHF
TRBV6-2/TRBV6-3	TRBJ2-3	CASTYSGGTTDTQYF
TRBV11-3	TRBJ2-1	CASSLEVGGSHEQFF
TRBV18	TRBJ2-7	CASRKTADSYEQYF
TRBV6-1	TRBJ1-6	CASSEVDSLGSLPLHF
TRBV20-1	TRBJ2-7	CSARDPSSGGEYEQYF
TRBV20-1	TRBJ2-1	CSARDTGLASGNEQFF
TRBV12-3/TRBV12-4	TRBJ1-1	CASSPRTGTNTEAFF
TRBV23-1	TRBJ2-3	CASSQPGQGVLGTDTQYF
TRBV5-3	TRBJ2-5	CARSLALAGGETQYF
TRBV4-3	TRBJ2-3	CASSRGLRDTQYF
TRBV3-1	TRBJ2-5	CACQENQETQYF
TRBV24-1	TRBJ2-5	CATSDRYRGGTQYF
TRBV20-1	TRBJ1-2	CSATGAGGYTF
TRBV20-1	TRBJ2-5	CSAGPSGGVQETQYF
TRBV20-1	TRBJ1-1	CSAPTTGGVTEAFF
TRBV2	TRBJ2-2	CASRGDLNTGELFF